This T cell receptor beta chain is from a study of breast tumors, draining lymph nodes, adjacent tissues. From the multiplex PCR reads, TCRdb called clonotypes with MiXCR, one entry per CDR3 protein. The table has some 120,000 distinct CDR3 sequences, 21% seen once. The lymph nodes were axillary draining lymph nodes from breast cancer patients. This clonotype has more than one count but fewer than ten. CDR3 length equals 19 residues. Deletions cut 3 bases from V and 0 bases from J, with 21 bases between. The sample was axillary lymph node tissue. The J gene is TRBJ2-4, the V gene TRBV12-3 or TRBV12-4; D ambiguous. The TCR comes from a female donor with breast cancer. Some clones in this sample may be carry-over from other donors' samples. The CDR3 bases are TGTGCCAGCAGTTTCGATTCTCTGGGCAGCACTCTAGCCAAAAACATTCAGTACTTC. This gives the protein CASSFDSLGSTLAKNIQYF.